Below, 14 T cell receptor beta chains from the same sample are listed, as sequenced in a study of T cells in Graves' hyperthyroidism and ophthalmopathy. RNA transcripts gave rise to amplified TCR beta CDR3 regions. During a first-round RT-PCR of the TCR CDR3, the HTBI primer set was used. TCRdb reprocessed the multiplex PCR reads with MiXCR, giving one entry per CDR3 protein. The data hold under 450,000 distinct CDR3 sequences, with less than 20% observed a single time. The sequenced sample was blood. Source of these receptors: a woman aged 18-30 years with Graves' hyperthyroidism.

V usage is TRBV24-1 and J usage is TRBJ2-1, with a tentative D call TRBD2 (5 bases). V was cut by 4 bases and J by 7 bases, with 10 bases left in between. Germline V gene data show CDR1 as KGHDR and CDR2 as SFDVKD. There are 13 residues in the CDR3. The CDR3 loop reads CATSDPPGNEQFF. The CDR3 DNA reads as TGTGCCACCAGTGACCCGCCGGGGAATGAGCAGTTCTTC.

The rearrangement links TRBV7-2 to TRBJ1-2; unclear D gene. The V end was cut by 5 bases, the J end by 8 bases, with 15 bases between. CDR3 length: 13 amino acids. Germline lookup yields CDR1 SGHTA and CDR2 FQGNSA. CDR3 loop: CASSPRDSRGYTF. In nucleotides, the CDR3 is TGTGCCAGCAGCCCTCGCGACTCTAGAGGCTACACCTTC.

This clonotype was recorded at least ten times. The chain couples TRBV6-2 or TRBV6-3 to TRBJ2-7; D may correspond to TRBD1 or TRBD2 (5 bases each). V was pared by 4 bases and J by 0 bases, with 10 bases between. From germline, CDR1 is MNHEY and CDR2 SVGEGT. This CDR3 spans 14 amino acids. DNA of the CDR3: TGTGCCAGCAGTTGGGACGGAAGCTCCTACGAGCAGTACTTC. Its translation is CASSWDGSSYEQYF.

The V and J genes are TRBV20-1 and TRBJ2-3; the match to TRBD2 covers 14 bases. Losses at the gene ends were 3 bases for V and 0 bases for J; bases not matched to a gene: 11. Germline CDR1 reads DFQATT; CDR2 reads SNEGSKA (reference sequence). The CDR3 extends over 19 amino acids. The CDR3 coding sequence is TGCAGTGCTAGCTTCGGACTAGCGGGGGGCCCTCTGAGCACAGATACGCAGTATTTT. It encodes CSASFGLAGGPLSTDTQYF.

This clonotype occurred a few times. This chain joins TRBV5-1 and TRBJ2-7; no clear D gene. The CDR3 runs 16 residues. Germline CDR1 SGHRS, CDR2 YFSETQ. The V gene lost 4 bases and the J gene lost 4 bases, with 21 bases spanning the gap. The CDR3, as DNA: TGCGCCAGCAGCCCGGAATTTCAGCGCACATTGTACGAGCAGTACTTC. Translated, it gives CASSPEFQRTLYEQYF.

The rearrangement joins TRBV7-8 to TRBJ2-3; 7 bases fit TRBD2. J gave up 2 bases and V 1 base, and 9 bases lay outside the gene matches. Per germline, CDR1 SGHVS and CDR2 FQNEAQ. The CDR3 has 17 amino acids. The CDR3 DNA is TGTGCCAGCAGCTTAGGCGTTAGCGGGCTACTCACAGATACGCAGTATTTT. Its protein is CASSLGVSGLLTDTQYF. Complete variable domain (other parts from reference TRBV7-8 and TRBJ2-3): GAGVSQSPRYKVAKRGQDVALRCDPISGHVSLFWYQQALGQGPEFLTYFQNEAQLDKSGLPSDRFFAERPEGSVSTLKIQRTQQEDSAVYLCASSLGVSGLLTDTQYFGPGTRLTVL.

The V gene is TRBV12-3 or TRBV12-4, the J gene TRBJ1-1; TRBD1 is a possible D gene (5 bases). There are 13 residues in the CDR3. V shed 0 bases and J shed 5 bases, with 7 bases lying between them. In DNA, the CDR3 is TGTGCCAGCAGTTTAGCAGCAGGGACTGAAGCTTTCTTT. Translated: CASSLAAGTEAFF.

This clonotype was counted many times. J is TRBJ2-3 and V is TRBV6-1, with TRBD2 matching 10 bases. V shed 5 bases, J shed 0 bases, and the junction held 11 bases outside the gene matches. CDR3 length: 18 amino acids. CDR1 and CDR2 from the germline V gene are MNHNS and SASEGT. The CDR3 DNA is TGTGCCAGCAGTCGACTAGCGGGCCAAAGACCTAGCACAGATACGCAGTATTTT. Protein: CASSRLAGQRPSTDTQYF.

This clonotype was detected only a few times. One end of the junction does not line up with germline, which may come from a read error. The chain couples TRBV2 to TRBJ2-5; no definite D call. This CDR3 contains 12 residues. Germline values: CDR1 SNHLY, CDR2 FYNNEI. This CDR3 reads CASIHSQGTQYF. The CDR3 DNA sequence: TGTGCCAGCATACACTCGCAAGGGACCCAGTACTTC.

This clonotype has a single count. A read error may be the cause here, since a much bigger clone is one base away. The DNA of the CDR3 is TGTGCCAGCAAAGCCAATGAGCAGTTCTTC. The encoded protein is CASKANEQFF. The chain has TRBV28 and TRBJ2-1; no definite D call. Trimming shortened V by 7 bases and J by 6 bases, and 4 bases separated the two germline ends. The CDR3 has 10 amino acids. CDR1 MDHEN and CDR2 SYDVKM come from the germline V gene.

The rearrangement links TRBV27 to TRBJ1-5, with 10 nucleotides matching TRBD1. Unmatched junction bases numbered 3, after V lost 0 bases and J lost 1 base. This CDR3 comprises 17 residues. Germline lookup yields CDR1 MNHEY and CDR2 SMNVEV (reference sequence). The CDR3 nucleotides are TGTGCCAGCAGTTTATCGGCGGGACAGGGGAGCAATCAGCCCCAGCATTTT. Amino acids: CASSLSAGQGSNQPQHF.

This clonotype was seen repeatedly, ten times or more. V usage is TRBV11-2 and J usage is TRBJ1-2; 7 bases line up with TRBD1. Germline assignment: CDR1 SGHAT and CDR2 FQNNGV. The CDR3 has 17 residues. V trimming: 1 base; J trimming: 4 bases; junction bases outside the gene matches: 12. The CDR3 DNA reads TGTGCCAGCAGCTTAGGGGCCCTGACAGGGTCTGGCTATGGCTACACCTTC. Its protein is CASSLGALTGSGYGYTF.

This chain joins TRBV5-1 and TRBJ1-4; 8 nucleotides agree with TRBD1. CDR1 and CDR2 from the germline V gene are SGHRS and YFSETQ. V was clipped by 3 bases and J by 7 bases; unmatched bases: 2. This CDR3 is 13 amino acids long. The chain's CDR3 is CASSSQGGEKLFF. The CDR3 bases are TGCGCCAGCAGCTCACAGGGGGGTGAAAAACTGTTTTTT.

This clonotype was observed many times. This chain connects TRBV12-3 or TRBV12-4 to TRBJ2-1; 7 bases map to TRBD2. The CDR3 spans 13 residues. V shed 5 bases, J shed 9 bases, and the junction held 7 bases outside the gene matches. The CDR3 here is CASSSGKFGEQFF. CDR3 nucleotide sequence: TGTGCCAGCAGTAGCGGGAAGTTCGGTGAGCAGTTCTTC.